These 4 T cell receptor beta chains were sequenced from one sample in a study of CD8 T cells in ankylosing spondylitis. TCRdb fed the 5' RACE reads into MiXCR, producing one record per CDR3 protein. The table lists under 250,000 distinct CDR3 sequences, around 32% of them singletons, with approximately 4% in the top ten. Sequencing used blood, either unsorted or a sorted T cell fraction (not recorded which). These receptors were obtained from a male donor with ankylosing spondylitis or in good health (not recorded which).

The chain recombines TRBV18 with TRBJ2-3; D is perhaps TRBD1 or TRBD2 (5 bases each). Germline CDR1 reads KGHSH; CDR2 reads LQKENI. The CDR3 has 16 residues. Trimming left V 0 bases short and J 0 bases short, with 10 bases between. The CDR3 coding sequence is TGTGCCAGCTCACCACCTGGGGGTGGGAGCACAGATACGCAGTATTTT. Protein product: CASSPPGGGSTDTQYF.

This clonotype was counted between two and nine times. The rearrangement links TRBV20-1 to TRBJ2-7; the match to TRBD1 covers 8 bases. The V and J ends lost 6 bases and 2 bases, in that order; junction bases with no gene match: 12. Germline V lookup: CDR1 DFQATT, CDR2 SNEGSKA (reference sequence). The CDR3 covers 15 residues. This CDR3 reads CSAAEDREIPYEQYF. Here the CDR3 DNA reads TGCAGTGCAGCTGAGGACAGGGAGATACCCTACGAGCAGTACTTC.

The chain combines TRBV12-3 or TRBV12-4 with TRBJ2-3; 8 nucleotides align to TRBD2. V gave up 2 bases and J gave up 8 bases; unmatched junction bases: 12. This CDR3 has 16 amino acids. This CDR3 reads CASSLRGGLDTLTQYF. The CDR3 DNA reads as TGTGCCAGCAGTTTAAGAGGGGGACTAGATACCCTTACGCAGTATTTT.

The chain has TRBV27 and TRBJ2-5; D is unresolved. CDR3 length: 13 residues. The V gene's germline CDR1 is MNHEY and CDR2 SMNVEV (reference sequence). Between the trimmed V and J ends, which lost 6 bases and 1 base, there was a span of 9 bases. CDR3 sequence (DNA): TGTGCCAGCAGCCGAGTGGGCCAAGAGACCCAGTACTTC. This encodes CASSRVGQETQYF.